The 8 T cell receptor beta chains below come from one sample, sequenced in a study of T cells after posttransplantation cyclophosphamide (dated by TCRdb to about 2016). Viable CD3+CD4+ or CD3+CD8+ cells that were CCR7+CD45RA+CD45RO-CD95-CD27+CD28+ were defined as naive T cells. The library relied on the immunoSEQ multiplex PCR assay. TCRdb limited this immuneACCESS table to in-frame rearrangements with V and J called. A share of clones is missing; checked studies link under half to unresolved V genes, and the rest is unexplained. The table for this sample lists tens of thousands of clones; 75% to 95% of them were counted only once. The ten largest clones take up around 0.1% of the sample. The sample taken for sequencing was naive CD4+ T cells sorted from blood. The origin of the receptors is a man aged 25-45 years in good health and a related stem cell transplant donor.

The V and J genes are TRBV5-1 and TRBJ2-4, with 8 bases identical to TRBD1. The CDR3 sequence is 14 residues long. Germline CDR1 is SGHRS and CDR2 is YFSETQ. V dropped 4 bases and J dropped 6; count of bases not matched to a gene: 6. Written as DNA, the CDR3 is TGCGCCAGCAGCCTAGCCGGACAGGGAAACATTCAGTACTTC. It specifies CASSLAGQGNIQYF.

The chain carries TRBV5-1 and TRBJ1-5; a possible D gene is TRBD1 (6 bases). Germline V CDR1 and CDR2: SGHRS, YFSETQ. V gave up 4 bases and J gave up 6 bases, with 20 bases separating them. The CDR3 spans 16 residues. For the CDR3, the DNA is TGCGCCAGCAGCCCATCAATACAGGGAGAGGGTCAGCCCCAGCATTTT. It yields the protein CASSPSIQGEGQPQHF.

The V call is TRBV27, the J call TRBJ2-2; the D is unclear. Germline-derived CDR1 and CDR2 are MNHEY and SMNVEV (reference sequence). This CDR3 contains 16 residues. V was trimmed by 6 bases and J by 0 bases, leaving 14 bases between them. The CDR3 nucleotides read TGTGCCAGCAGCCCCGCCCCCTACCCGAACACCGGGGAGCTGTTTTTT. Protein sequence: CASSPAPYPNTGELFF.

This chain uses TRBV7-3 with TRBJ1-6; 7 bases line up with TRBD1. The CDR3 has 16 residues. The V gene end was trimmed by 4 bases and the J gene end by 9 bases; junction bases not matched to a gene: 12. CDR1 is SGHTA, CDR2 FQGTGA, per germline. CDR3: CASSSRQGHRSSPLHF. The DNA of the CDR3 is TGTGCCAGCAGCTCCAGACAGGGCCATAGGAGTTCACCCCTCCACTTT.

V and J are TRBV5-8 and TRBJ1-2; TRBD1 aligns across 9 bases. From germline, CDR1 is SGHTS and CDR2 YDEGEE. V gave up 4 bases and J gave up 5 bases; unmatched junction bases: 6. CDR3 length equals 14 residues. Written as DNA, the CDR3 is TGTGCCAGCAGCCGGGACAGGGTAGTTTATGGCTACACCTTC. Translation gives CASSRDRVVYGYTF.

The chain joins TRBV21-1 to TRBJ1-2; TRBD1, the D gene given by the table, was not confirmed from the DNA. TRBV21-1 is a listed pseudogene. The CDR3 has 19 amino acids. CDR3 nucleotides: TGTGCCAGCAGCAAAGGGGTGTATAAGGGGCTAAAGGCTAACTATGGCTACACCTTC. Translated, it gives CASSKGVYKGLKANYGYTF.

The J gene is TRBJ1-3, the V gene TRBV9; no clear D gene. Germline-derived CDR1 and CDR2 are SGDLS and YYNGEE. This CDR3 is 16 amino acids long. The V gene lost 0 bases and the J gene lost 8 bases, with 18 bases spanning the gap. CDR3 in amino acids: CASSVDQVPSVDTIYF. The CDR3 DNA sequence: TGTGCCAGCAGCGTAGATCAGGTACCTTCCGTTGACACCATATATTTT.

V usage is TRBV10-2 and J usage is TRBJ2-2, with a tentative D call TRBD1 (6 bases). CDR1 and CDR2 from the germline V gene are WSHSY and SAAADI. Trimming pared 6 bases from V and 1 base from J, leaving 15 bases between. CDR3 length: 16 residues. CDR3: CASREPAGENTGELFF. CDR3 DNA sequence: TGCGCCAGCAGGGAACCGGCAGGGGAGAACACCGGGGAGCTGTTTTTT.